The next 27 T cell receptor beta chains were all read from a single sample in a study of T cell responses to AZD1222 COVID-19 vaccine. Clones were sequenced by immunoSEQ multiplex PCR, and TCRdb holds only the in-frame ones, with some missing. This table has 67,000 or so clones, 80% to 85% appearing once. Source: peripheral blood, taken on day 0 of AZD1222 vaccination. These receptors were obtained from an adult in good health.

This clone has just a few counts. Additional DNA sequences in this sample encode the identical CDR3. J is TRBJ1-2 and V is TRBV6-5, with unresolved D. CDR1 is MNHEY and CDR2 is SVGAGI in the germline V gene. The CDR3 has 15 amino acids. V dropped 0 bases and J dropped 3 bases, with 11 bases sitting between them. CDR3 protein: CASSYSGNGDYGYTF. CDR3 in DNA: TGTGCCAGCAGTTACTCAGGGAATGGAGACTATGGCTACACCTTC.

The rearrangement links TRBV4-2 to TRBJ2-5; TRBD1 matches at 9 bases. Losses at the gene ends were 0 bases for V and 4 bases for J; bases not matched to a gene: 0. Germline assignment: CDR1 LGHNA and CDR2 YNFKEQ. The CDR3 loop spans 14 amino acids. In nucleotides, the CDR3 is TGTGCCAGCAGCCAAGAGGACAGGGGAGAGACCCAGTACTTC. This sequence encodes CASSQEDRGETQYF.

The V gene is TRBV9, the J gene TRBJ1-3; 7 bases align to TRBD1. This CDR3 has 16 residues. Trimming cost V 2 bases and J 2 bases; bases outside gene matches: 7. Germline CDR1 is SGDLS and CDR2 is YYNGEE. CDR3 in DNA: TGTGCCAGCAGCGTCGGTCTAGGGACAGCTGGAAACACCATATATTTT. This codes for CASSVGLGTAGNTIYF.

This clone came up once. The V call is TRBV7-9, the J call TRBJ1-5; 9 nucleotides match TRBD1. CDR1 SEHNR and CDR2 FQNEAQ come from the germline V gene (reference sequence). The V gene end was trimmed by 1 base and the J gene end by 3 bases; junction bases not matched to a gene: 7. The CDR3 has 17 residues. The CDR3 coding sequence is TGTGCCAGCAGCTTAGGGACAGGGGACCCCATCAATCAGCCCCAGCATTTT. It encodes CASSLGTGDPINQPQHF.

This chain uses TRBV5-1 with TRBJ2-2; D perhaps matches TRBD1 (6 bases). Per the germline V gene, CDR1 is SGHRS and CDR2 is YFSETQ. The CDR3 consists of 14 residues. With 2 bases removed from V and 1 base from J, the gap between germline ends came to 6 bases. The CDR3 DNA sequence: TGCGCCAGCAGCTTACAGGGGAACACCGGGGAGCTGTTTTTT. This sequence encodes CASSLQGNTGELFF.

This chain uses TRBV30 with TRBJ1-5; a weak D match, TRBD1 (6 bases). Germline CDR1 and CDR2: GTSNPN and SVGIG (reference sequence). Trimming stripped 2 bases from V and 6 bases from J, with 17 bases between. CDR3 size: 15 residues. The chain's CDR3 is CAWSHRRTVSQPQHF. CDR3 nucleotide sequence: TGTGCCTGGAGTCACCGCCGGACAGTGAGTCAGCCCCAGCATTTT.

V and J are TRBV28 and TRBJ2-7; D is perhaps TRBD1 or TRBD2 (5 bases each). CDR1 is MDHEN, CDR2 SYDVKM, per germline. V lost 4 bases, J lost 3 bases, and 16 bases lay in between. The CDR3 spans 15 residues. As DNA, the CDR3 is TGTGCCAGCAGTTCCCCCGGGACCGCGGACTACGAGCAGTACTTC. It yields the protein CASSSPGTADYEQYF.

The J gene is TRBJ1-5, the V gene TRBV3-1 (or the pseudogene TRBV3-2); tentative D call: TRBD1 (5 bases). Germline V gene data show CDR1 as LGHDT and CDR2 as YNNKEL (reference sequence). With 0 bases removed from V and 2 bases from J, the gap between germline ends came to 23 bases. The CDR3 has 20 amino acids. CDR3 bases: TGTGCCAGCAGCCAAGATCATCAGGGTTGCGGCCGATGGGGCAATCAGCCCCAGCATTTT. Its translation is CASSQDHQGCGRWGNQPQHF.

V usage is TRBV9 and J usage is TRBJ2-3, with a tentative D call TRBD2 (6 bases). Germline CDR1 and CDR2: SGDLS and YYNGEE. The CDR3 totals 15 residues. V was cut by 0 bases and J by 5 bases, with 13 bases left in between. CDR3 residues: CASSVVPGVRDTQYF. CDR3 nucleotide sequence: TGTGCCAGCAGCGTAGTCCCGGGGGTTCGAGATACGCAGTATTTT.

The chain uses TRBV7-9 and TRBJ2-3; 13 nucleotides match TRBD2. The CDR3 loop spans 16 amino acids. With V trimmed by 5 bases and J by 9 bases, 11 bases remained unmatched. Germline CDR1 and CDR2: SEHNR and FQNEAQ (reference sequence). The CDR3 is CASSPRLAGGVSTQYF. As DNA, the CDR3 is TGTGCCAGCAGCCCAAGACTAGCGGGGGGTGTCAGCACGCAGTATTTT.

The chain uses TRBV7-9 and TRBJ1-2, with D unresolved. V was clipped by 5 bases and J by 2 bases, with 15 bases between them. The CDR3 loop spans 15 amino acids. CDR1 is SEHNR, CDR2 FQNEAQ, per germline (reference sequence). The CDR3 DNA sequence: TGTGCCAGCAGCCCTGGCGTGGGTGGAAACTATGGCTACACCTTC. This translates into CASSPGVGGNYGYTF. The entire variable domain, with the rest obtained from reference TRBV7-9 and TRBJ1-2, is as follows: DTGVSQNPRHKITKRGQNVTFRCDPISEHNRLYWYRQTLGQGPEFLTYFQNEAQLEKSRLLSDRFSAERPKGSFSTLEIQRTEQGDSAMYLCASSPGVGGNYGYTFGSGTRLTVV.

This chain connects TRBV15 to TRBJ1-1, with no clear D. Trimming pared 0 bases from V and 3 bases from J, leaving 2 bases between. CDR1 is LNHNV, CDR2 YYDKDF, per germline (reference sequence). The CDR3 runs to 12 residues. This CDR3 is CATSRDHTEAFF. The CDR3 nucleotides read TGTGCCACCAGCAGAGATCACACTGAAGCTTTCTTT. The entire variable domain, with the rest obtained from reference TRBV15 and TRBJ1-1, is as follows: DAMVIQNPRYQVTQFGKPVTLSCSQTLNHNVMYWYQQKSSQAPKLLFHYYDKDFNNEADTPDNFQSRRPNTSFCFLDIRSPGLGDTAMYLCATSRDHTEAFFGQGTRLTVV.

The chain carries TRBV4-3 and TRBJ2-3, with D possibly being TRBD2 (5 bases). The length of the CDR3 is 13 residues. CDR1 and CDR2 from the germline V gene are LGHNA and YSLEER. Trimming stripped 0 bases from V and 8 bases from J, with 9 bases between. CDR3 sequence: CASSQEMRATQYF. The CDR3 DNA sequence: TGCGCCAGCAGCCAAGAAATGCGGGCTACGCAGTATTTT.

The CDR3 sequence is CASGFGTLPLEQYF. The CDR3 DNA sequence: TGTGCTAGTGGTTTCGGGACACTGCCTCTCGAGCAGTACTTC. This rearrangement joins TRBV12-5 to TRBJ2-7, with D possibly matching TRBD1 (6 bases). This CDR3 is built from 14 residues. Trimming stripped 3 bases from V and 6 bases from J, with 15 bases between. Per germline, CDR1 LGHNT and CDR2 FRNRAP.

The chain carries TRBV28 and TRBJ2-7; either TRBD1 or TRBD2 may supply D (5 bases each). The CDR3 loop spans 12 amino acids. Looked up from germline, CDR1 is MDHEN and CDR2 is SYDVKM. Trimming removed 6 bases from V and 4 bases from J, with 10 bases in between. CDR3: CASSRGNYEQYF. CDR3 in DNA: TGTGCCAGCAGCCGGGGCAATTACGAGCAGTACTTC.

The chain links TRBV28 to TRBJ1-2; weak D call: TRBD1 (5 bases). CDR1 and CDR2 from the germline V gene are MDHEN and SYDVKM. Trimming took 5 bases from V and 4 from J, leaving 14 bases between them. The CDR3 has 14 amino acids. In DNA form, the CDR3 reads TGTGCCAGCAGTACCCTGGGGGGGGGCTATGGCTACACCTTC. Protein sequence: CASSTLGGGYGYTF.

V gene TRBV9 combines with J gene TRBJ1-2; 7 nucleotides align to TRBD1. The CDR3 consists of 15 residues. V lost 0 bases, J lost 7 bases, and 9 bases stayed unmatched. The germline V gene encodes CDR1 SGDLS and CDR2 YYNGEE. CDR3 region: CASSVGRGGAGGYTF. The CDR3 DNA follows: TGTGCCAGCAGCGTAGGGCGAGGGGGCGCGGGTGGCTACACCTTC.

CDR3 protein: CAISEREGDNSPLHF. In DNA form, the CDR3 reads TGTGCCATCAGTGAACGAGAAGGGGATAATTCACCCCTCCACTTT. The rearrangement uses TRBV10-3 and TRBJ1-6; TRBD1 is a possible D gene (5 bases). Looked up from germline, CDR1 is ENHRY and CDR2 is SYGVKD. This CDR3 region has 15 residues. Trimming removed 3 bases at V and 5 bases at J, with 11 bases between.

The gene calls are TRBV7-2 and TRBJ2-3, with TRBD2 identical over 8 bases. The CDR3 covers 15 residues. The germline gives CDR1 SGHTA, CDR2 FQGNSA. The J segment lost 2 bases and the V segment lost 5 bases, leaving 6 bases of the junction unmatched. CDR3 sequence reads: CASSRLASLTDTQYF. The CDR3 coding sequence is TGTGCCAGCAGCAGACTAGCGAGCCTCACAGATACGCAGTATTTT. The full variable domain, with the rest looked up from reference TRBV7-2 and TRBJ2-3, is GAGVSQSPSNKVTEKGKDVELRCDPISGHTALYWYRQSLGQGLEFLIYFQGNSAPDKSGLPSDRFSAERTGGSVSTLTIQRTQQEDSAVYLCASSRLASLTDTQYFGPGTRLTVL.

In DNA, the CDR3 is TGTGCCAGCAGTCAAGCGGATGGCTACACCTTC. Translated, it gives CASSQADGYTF. The rearrangement uses TRBV6-2 or TRBV6-3 and TRBJ1-2; the D is unclear. This CDR3 is built from 11 residues. From germline, CDR1 is MNHEY and CDR2 SVGEGT. V lost 5 bases and J lost 6, with 7 bases in between.

CDR3 sequence: CATDRGFGYGYTF. DNA for the CDR3: TGTGCCACCGACAGGGGTTTCGGCTATGGCTACACCTTC. The chain carries TRBV15 and TRBJ1-2, with 8 bases identical to TRBD1. Germline trimming cut 8 bases from V and 4 bases from J; bases unmatched to any gene: 6. The CDR3 sequence is 13 residues long. Germline V gene lookup returns CDR1 LNHNV and CDR2 YYDKDF (reference sequence).

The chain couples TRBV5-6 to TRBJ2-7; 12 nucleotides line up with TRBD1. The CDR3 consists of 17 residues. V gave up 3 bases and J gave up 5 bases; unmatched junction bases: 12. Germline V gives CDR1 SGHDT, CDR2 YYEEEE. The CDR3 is CASSSPLGDRGLNEQYF. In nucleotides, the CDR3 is TGTGCCAGCAGCTCTCCCCTAGGGGACAGGGGGCTTAACGAGCAGTACTTC.

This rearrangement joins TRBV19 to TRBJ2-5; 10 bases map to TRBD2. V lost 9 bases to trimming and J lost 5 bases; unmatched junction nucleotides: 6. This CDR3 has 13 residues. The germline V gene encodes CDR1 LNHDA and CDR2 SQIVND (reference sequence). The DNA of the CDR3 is TGTGCCAGCAGAGCGGGGGGGGCGGAGACCCAGTACTTC. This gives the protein CASRAGGAETQYF.

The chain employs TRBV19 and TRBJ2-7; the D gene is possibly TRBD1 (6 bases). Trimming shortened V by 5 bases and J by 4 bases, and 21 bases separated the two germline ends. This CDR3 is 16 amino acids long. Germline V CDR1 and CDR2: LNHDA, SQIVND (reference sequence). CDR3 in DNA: TGTGCCAGTAGTGAGCATTGGACAGTCGGCCCTTACGAGCAGTACTTC. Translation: CASSEHWTVGPYEQYF.

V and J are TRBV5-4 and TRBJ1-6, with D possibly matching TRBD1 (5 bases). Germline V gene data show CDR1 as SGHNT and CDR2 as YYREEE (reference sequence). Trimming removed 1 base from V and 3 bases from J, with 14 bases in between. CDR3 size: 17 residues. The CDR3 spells CASSLRVTGDYNSPLHF. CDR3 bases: TGTGCCAGCAGCTTGCGAGTCACAGGAGACTATAATTCACCCCTCCACTTT.

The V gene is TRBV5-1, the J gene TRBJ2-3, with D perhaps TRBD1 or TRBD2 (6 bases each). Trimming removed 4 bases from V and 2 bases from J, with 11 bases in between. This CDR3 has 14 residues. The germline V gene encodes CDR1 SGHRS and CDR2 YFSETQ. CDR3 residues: CASSEGGATDTQYF. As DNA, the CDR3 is TGCGCCAGCAGCGAGGGGGGAGCCACAGATACGCAGTATTTT.

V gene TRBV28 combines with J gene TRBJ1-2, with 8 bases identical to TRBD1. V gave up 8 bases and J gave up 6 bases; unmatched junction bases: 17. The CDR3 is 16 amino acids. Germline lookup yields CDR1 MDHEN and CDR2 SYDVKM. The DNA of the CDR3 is TGTGCCAGCTGGGGGGGCGGACAGGGCCCCGGCCATGGCTACACCTTC. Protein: CASWGGGQGPGHGYTF.